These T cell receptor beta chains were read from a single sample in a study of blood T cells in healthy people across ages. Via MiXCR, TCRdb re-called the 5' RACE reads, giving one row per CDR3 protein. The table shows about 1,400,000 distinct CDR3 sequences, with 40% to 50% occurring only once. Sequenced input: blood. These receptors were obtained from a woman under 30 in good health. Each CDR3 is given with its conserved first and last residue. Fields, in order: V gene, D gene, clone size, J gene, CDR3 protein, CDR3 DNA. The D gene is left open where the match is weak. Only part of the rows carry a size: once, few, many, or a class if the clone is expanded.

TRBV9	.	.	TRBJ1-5	CASSPAGRGNQPQHF	TGTGCCAGCAGCCCCGCAGGGAGGGGCAATCAGCCCCAGCATTTT
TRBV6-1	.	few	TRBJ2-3	CASSEDGGYSTDTQYF	TGTGCCAGCAGTGAAGACGGGGGATATAGCACAGATACGCAGTATTTT
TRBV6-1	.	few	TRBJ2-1	CASALTTDEQFF	TGTGCCAGCGCCTTGACTACGGATGAGCAGTTCTTC
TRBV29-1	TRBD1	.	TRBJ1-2	CSVVLTGGSYGYTF	TGCAGCGTTGTACTTACAGGGGGCAGCTATGGCTACACCTTC
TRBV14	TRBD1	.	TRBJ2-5	CASSHRAGGSFETQYF	TGTGCCAGCAGCCATCGGGCAGGGGGTAGTTTTGAGACCCAGTACTTC
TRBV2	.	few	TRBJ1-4	CASSREANEKLFF	TGTGCCAGCAGCAGGGAGGCTAATGAAAAACTGTTTTTT
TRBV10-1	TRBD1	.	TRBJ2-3	CASNSDRDPWDTQYF	TGCGCCAGCAATTCCGACAGGGACCCCTGGGATACGCAGTATTTT
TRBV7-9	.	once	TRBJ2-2	CASSSTLSENTEELFF	TGTGCCAGCAGCTCTACATTGTCCGAGAACACCGAGGAGCTGTTTTTT
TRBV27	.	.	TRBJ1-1	CASATHWNTEAFF	TGTGCCAGCGCTACCCACTGGAACACTGAAGCTTTCTTT
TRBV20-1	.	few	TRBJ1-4	CSATKGVGEKLFF	TGCAGTGCTACCAAGGGGGTGGGGGAAAAACTGTTTTTT
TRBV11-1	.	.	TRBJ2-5	CASSKRVSGETQYF	TGTGCCAGCAGCAAAAGGGTTAGCGGTGAGACCCAGTACTTC
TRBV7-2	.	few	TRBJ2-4	CASTGDGEEDIQYF	TGTGCCAGCACGGGGGACGGGGAGGAGGACATTCAGTACTTC
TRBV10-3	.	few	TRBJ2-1	CAISESSAGGLRGQFF	TGTGCCATCAGTGAGTCATCGGCAGGGGGGCTACGGGGGCAGTTCTTC
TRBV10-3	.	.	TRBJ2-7	CAISPDRIREQYF	TGTGCCATCAGCCCTGACCGAATCCGCGAGCAGTACTTC
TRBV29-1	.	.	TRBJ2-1	CSVEGTLYNEQFF	TGCAGCGTTGAGGGGACACTCTACAATGAGCAGTTCTTC
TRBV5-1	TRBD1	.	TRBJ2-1	CASSLGQGSYKEQFF	TGCGCCAGCAGCCTAGGACAGGGGAGCTACAAGGAGCAGTTCTTC
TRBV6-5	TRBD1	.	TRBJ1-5	CASKTGDQPQHF	TGTGCCAGCAAGACAGGGGATCAGCCCCAGCATTTT
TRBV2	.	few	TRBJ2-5	CASSPDTGETQYF	TGTGCCAGCAGCCCTGACACTGGAGAGACCCAGTACTTC
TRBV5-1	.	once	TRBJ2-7	CASSSTRTSYNEQYF	TGCGCCAGCAGTTCAACCAGAACCTCCTACAATGAGCAGTACTTC
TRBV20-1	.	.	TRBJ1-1	CSAADSDHPEAFF	TGCAGTGCTGCCGACAGTGATCATCCTGAAGCTTTCTTT
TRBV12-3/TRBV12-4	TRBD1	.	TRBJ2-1	CASRRGTGRGGEQFF	TGTGCCAGCAGACGAGGGACAGGGCGGGGAGGAGAGCAGTTCTTC
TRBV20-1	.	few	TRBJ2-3	CSARDPGPRNRDDTQYF	TGCAGTGCTAGAGACCCAGGACCTAGGAATAGGGACGATACGCAGTATTTT
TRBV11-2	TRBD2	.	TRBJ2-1	CASSSRLAGEWGNEQFF	TGTGCCAGCAGCTCCAGACTAGCGGGAGAATGGGGCAATGAGCAGTTCTTC
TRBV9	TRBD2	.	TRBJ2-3	CASSPGGSGTDTQYF	TGTGCCAGCAGCCCGGGGGGGAGCGGCACAGATACGCAGTATTTT
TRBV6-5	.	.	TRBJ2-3	CASSYGGPGTDTQYF	TGTGCCAGCAGTTACGGGGGACCGGGCACAGATACGCAGTATTTT
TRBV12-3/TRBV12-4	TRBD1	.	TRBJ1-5	CASTPTGGGQPQHF	TGTGCCAGCACCCCGACAGGGGGAGGTCAGCCCCAGCATTTT
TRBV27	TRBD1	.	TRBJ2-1	CTSSLLITGGIYNEQFF	TGTACCAGCAGCTTATTGATCACAGGGGGGATCTACAATGAGCAGTTCTTC